The 9 T cell receptor beta chains given below trace back to one sample, sequenced in a study of post-analysis software for immune sequencing data. Study-wide results and limits: Five TRBV segments were significantly more frequent in patients than in controls. TRBV5-6, TRBV5-1 and TRBV20-1 were among these segments.

These TCRs are of unknown antigen specificity. Unique molecular identifiers featured in each of the TCR beta cDNA libraries. TCRdb called the PCR reads again in MiXCR, with one record for every CDR3 protein. The sample records a few hundred thousand distinct CDR3 sequences, 36% being singletons. The sample was blood. The receptor set was obtained from a girl aged 5 to 17 with multiple sclerosis.

This rearrangement joins TRBV12-3 or TRBV12-4 to TRBJ1-3; no definite D call. The CDR3 is 13 residues long. Trimming left V 3 bases short and J 4 bases short, with 7 bases between. CDR3 coding DNA: TGTGCCAGCAGTTTGGAAGGCGGAAACACCATATATTTT. Protein sequence: CASSLEGGNTIYF.

On this clonotype: A much larger clone sits a single nucleotide away, making a read error possible. The gene calls are TRBV5-1 and TRBJ2-5; D possibly matches TRBD1 or TRBD2 (5 bases each). The CDR3 spans 15 residues. The germline V gene encodes CDR1 SGHRS and CDR2 YFSETQ. Trimming removed 4 bases from V and 5 bases from J, with 18 bases in between. Written as DNA, the CDR3 is TGCGCCAGCAGCCCCCGGGACGTCTTGCGGGAGACCCAGTACTTC. This sequence encodes CASSPRDVLRETQYF.

This clonotype turned up a few times. The chain employs TRBV2 and TRBJ1-4; 8 nucleotides match TRBD1. After removal of 11 bases from V and 8 bases from J, the junction contained 10 bases not matched to a gene. The CDR3 consists of 13 residues. The germline CDR1 and CDR2 sequences are SNHLY and FYNNEI. The CDR3 DNA reads as TGTGCCGGAAGACAGGGGATGGGGGAAAAACTGTTTTTT. Encoded protein: CAGRQGMGEKLFF.

Concerning this clonotype itself: A single base separates this from a much larger clone, so it may be a read error. The chain employs TRBV11-2 and TRBJ2-7; D is ambiguous. Germline CDR1 SGHAT, CDR2 FQNNGV. The CDR3 is 14 residues long. V was cut by 0 bases and J by 9 bases, with 15 bases left in between. The chain's CDR3 is CASSLDRRVHGQYF. The CDR3 coding sequence is TGTGCCAGCAGCTTAGATCGTAGGGTCCACGGGCAGTACTTC.

The chain is built from TRBV29-1 and TRBJ2-5; possible D gene TRBD2, 5 bases. The V end was cut by 0 bases, the J end by 11 bases, with 16 bases between. Germline V gene sequence: CDR1 SQVTM, CDR2 ANQGSEA. This CDR3 comprises 13 residues. CDR3: CSVEDRRSREQYF. The CDR3 nucleotides read TGCAGCGTTGAAGACAGGAGGTCGAGGGAGCAGTACTTC.

The chain joins TRBV20-1 to TRBJ2-2, with 12 nucleotides matching TRBD2. Germline V gene data show CDR1 as DFQATT and CDR2 as SNEGSKA (reference sequence). Trimming took 6 bases from V and 2 from J; bases not matched to a gene: 4. CDR3 length: 15 residues. CDR3 region: CSAKLAGGNTGELFF. The CDR3 nucleotides are TGCAGTGCAAAACTAGCGGGAGGCAACACCGGGGAGCTGTTTTTT.

Notes on this clonotype: Since a much larger clone is just one base distant, this may be a read error. The genes are TRBV9 and TRBJ2-1, with TRBD2 as a possible D gene (6 bases). CDR3 length equals 17 residues. Trimming removed 0 bases from V and 7 bases from J, with 20 bases in between. Germline V gene lookup returns CDR1 SGDLS and CDR2 YYNGEE. The CDR3 loop reads CASSVDSGTGVRNEQFF. In nucleotides, the CDR3 is TGTGCCAGCAGCGTAGATAGTGGGACGGGAGTACGGAATGAGCAGTTCTTC.

V gene TRBV30 combines with J gene TRBJ1-2; D is perhaps TRBD1 (6 bases). Germline CDR1 and CDR2: GTSNPN and SVGIG (reference sequence). Between the trimmed V and J ends, which lost 0 bases and 8 bases, there was a span of 13 bases. This CDR3 is 13 amino acids long. In DNA, the CDR3 is TGTGCCTGGAGTGTTGGGGGCCGGGCCGGCTACACCTTC. This gives the protein CAWSVGGRAGYTF.

This clonotype was seen repeatedly, ten times or more. The chain uses TRBV12-3 or TRBV12-4 and TRBJ2-1; TRBD2 might be the D (7 bases). The CDR3 has 15 amino acids. Trimming took 3 bases from V and 5 from J, leaving 14 bases between them. The CDR3 DNA reads TGTGCCAGCAGTTTTCGGGGGGCTCGGGACAATGAGCAGTTCTTC. This sequence encodes CASSFRGARDNEQFF.